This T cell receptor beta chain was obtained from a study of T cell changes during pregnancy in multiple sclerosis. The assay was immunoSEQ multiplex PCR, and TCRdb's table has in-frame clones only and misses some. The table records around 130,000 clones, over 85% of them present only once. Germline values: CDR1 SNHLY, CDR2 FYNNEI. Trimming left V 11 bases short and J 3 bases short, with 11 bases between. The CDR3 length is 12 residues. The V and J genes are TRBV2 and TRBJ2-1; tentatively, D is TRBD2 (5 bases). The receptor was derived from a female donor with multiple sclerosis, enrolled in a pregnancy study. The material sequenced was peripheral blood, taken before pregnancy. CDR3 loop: CAGSRLYNEQFF. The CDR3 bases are TGTGCCGGGAGCAGACTCTACAATGAGCAGTTCTTC.